Listed below are T cell receptor beta chains from one sample, sequenced in a study of shared clonotypes between healthy human individuals. Using immunoSEQ multiplex PCR, the repertoire was profiled, and TCRdb retains in-frame clones only, with some absent. The sample has roughly 2.5 million clones; 85% to 95% are singletons. Sequencing used naive CD4+ T cells sorted from blood. The source is a man between 18 and 35 years old in good health. CDR3s include the opening cysteine and the closing phenylalanine or tryptophan. The D gene is left open where the match is weak. Expanded clones get a size class; other rows say once, few or many, or leave the size out.

.	TRBD1	TRBV19	TRBJ2-3	TGTGCCAGTAGTACGACAGGGGGCGATACGCAGTATTTT	CASSTTGGDTQYF
.	TRBD1	TRBV6-1	TRBJ2-7	TGTGCCAGCAGTGAATATGACAGGGGCCCCTACGAGCAGTACTTC	CASSEYDRGPYEQYF
.	.	TRBV19	TRBJ2-3	TGTGCCAGTAGTACTTTTTCGGAGGATACGCAGTATTTT	CASSTFSEDTQYF
.	TRBD1	TRBV6-1	TRBJ1-2	TGTGCCAGCGAGACAGGGGAAGGGCCCTATGGCTACACCTTC	CASETGEGPYGYTF
.	.	TRBV15	TRBJ2-7	TGTGCCACCAGCGGTGGGACACTGAGCTCCTACGAGCAGTACTTC	CATSGGTLSSYEQYF
.	TRBD2	TRBV9	TRBJ2-2	TGTGCCAGCAGCTCCGGCGGGGGGCCCGGGGAGCTGTTTTTT	CASSSGGGPGELFF
.	.	TRBV28	TRBJ1-2	TGTGCCAGCAGTTTAGAAGTTGACAATGGCTACACCTTC	CASSLEVDNGYTF
.	.	TRBV6-5	TRBJ1-1	TGTGCCAGCAATAAACCAGGCAGCTATGGTGAAGCTTTCTTT	CASNKPGSYGEAFF
.	TRBD2	TRBV19	TRBJ2-5	TGTGCCAGTAGTATATGGGGCAGGGAGGGGGAGACCCAGTACTTC	CASSIWGREGETQYF
few	.	TRBV28	TRBJ1-2	TGTGCCAGCAGCTCGACAGGAAACTATGGCTACACCTTC	CASSSTGNYGYTF
.	TRBD2	TRBV18	TRBJ2-7	TGTGCCAGCTCTCCGGGACTAGGGTACGAGCAGTACTTC	CASSPGLGYEQYF
once	TRBD1	TRBV5-1	TRBJ2-7	TGCGCCAGCAGCGGGGCCCCCGGGACAGGGACCTACGAGCAGTACTTC	CASSGAPGTGTYEQYF
.	.	TRBV10-2	TRBJ1-2	TGCGCCAGCAGTGAGCAGGCAGGGGCATATGGCTACACCTTC	CASSEQAGAYGYTF
.	.	TRBV28	TRBJ1-4	TGTGCCAGCAGTACCGCAGGGGAAGGGGAAAAACTGTTTTTT	CASSTAGEGEKLFF
.	TRBD1	TRBV5-1	TRBJ2-7	TGCGCCAGCAGCTCGCTACAGGGGATCCGTTACGAGCAGTACTTC	CASSSLQGIRYEQYF
once	TRBD1	TRBV7-8	TRBJ1-1	TGTGCCAGCAGCTTTGTGGGACAGAAAAACACTGAAGCTTTCTTT	CASSFVGQKNTEAFF
.	TRBD1	TRBV11-2	TRBJ2-7	TGTGCCAGCAGCTTATCCCTAGGGACAGGGCGCGAGCAGTACTTC	CASSLSLGTGREQYF
.	TRBD1	TRBV5-4	TRBJ2-2	TGTGCCAGCAGCCCTACAGGGGGCGCAGGGACCGGGGAGCTGTTTTTT	CASSPTGGAGTGELFF